Listed below are T cell receptor beta chains from one sample, sequenced in a study of blood T cells in healthy people across ages. From the 5' RACE reads, TCRdb called clonotypes with MiXCR, one entry per CDR3 protein. The sample holds roughly 800,000 distinct CDR3 sequences; roughly 34% are singletons and the top ten take 10% to 15%. Specimen: blood. These receptors were obtained from a man between 18 and 29 years old in good health. Both conserved end residues are part of each CDR3. The D gene is left open where the match is weak. Only some rows state a clone size, as once, few, many or a class for expanded clones.

TRBD1	NA	TRBJ1-1	18	TRBV6-1	CASSSRQGATRIGTEAFF	TGTGCCAGCAGTAGCAGACAGGGGGCGACGCGGATTGGCACTGAAGCTTTCTTT
NA	many	TRBJ1-2	14	TRBV12-3/TRBV12-4	CASSYGGGSYGYTF	TGTGCCAGCAGTTACGGGGGGGGGTCCTATGGCTACACCTTC
NA	NA	TRBJ1-5	13	TRBV12-3/TRBV12-4	CATGRAANQPQHF	TGTGCCACCGGGCGGGCAGCTAATCAGCCCCAGCATTTT
TRBD1	few	TRBJ1-6	14	TRBV10-3	CAISTGVGNSPLHF	TGTGCCATCAGTACAGGGGTCGGCAATTCACCCCTCCACTTT
TRBD2	many	TRBJ2-5	18	TRBV20-1	CSAIFGLAGAEYQETQYF	TGCAGTGCTATTTTCGGACTAGCGGGGGCAGAATACCAAGAGACCCAGTACTTC
NA	NA	TRBJ1-1	14	TRBV7-9	CASSLIGGRDPAFF	TGTGCCAGCAGCCTAATAGGCGGCCGGGACCCAGCTTTCTTT
TRBD1	NA	TRBJ1-1	17	TRBV5-1	CASSLEQGLSVGTEAFF	TGCGCCAGCAGCTTGGAACAGGGGTTGTCGGTAGGCACTGAAGCTTTCTTT
TRBD1	few	TRBJ2-7	14	TRBV30	CAWSVGTGNYEQYF	TGTGCCTGGAGTGTTGGGACAGGGAACTACGAGCAGTACTTC
NA	few	TRBJ1-6	14	TRBV27	CASSTEGRMTPLHF	TGTGCCAGCTCGACCGAGGGGCGAATGACACCCCTCCACTTT
NA	NA	TRBJ2-6	18	TRBV9	CASSVEAGISSGANVLTF	TGTGCCAGCAGCGTAGAAGCGGGTATTTCGTCTGGGGCCAACGTCCTGACTTTC
TRBD2	many	TRBJ2-1	16	TRBV4-3	CASSQDSGGAYNEQFF	TGCGCCAGCAGCCAAGATTCCGGGGGGGCTTACAATGAGCAGTTCTTC
NA	many	TRBJ2-4	14	TRBV7-9	CASSSRATKNIQYF	TGTGCCAGCAGTTCCCGTGCGACCAAAAACATTCAGTACTTC
TRBD1	many	TRBJ1-2	12	TRBV20-1	CSAKRQGYGYTF	TGCAGTGCGAAGAGACAGGGCTATGGCTACACCTTC
NA	NA	TRBJ2-1	13	TRBV7-9	CASSLGGAHEQFF	TGTGCCAGCAGCTTGGGAGGAGCCCATGAGCAGTTCTTC
NA	NA	TRBJ1-5	16	TRBV2	CASSGRVTASNQPQHF	TGTGCCAGCAGTGGCAGGGTGACCGCCAGCAATCAGCCCCAGCATTTT
NA	NA	TRBJ1-6	14	TRBV18	CASSPQVGESPLHF	TGTGCCAGCTCACCACAAGTCGGGGAATCACCCCTCCACTTT
TRBD2	NA	TRBJ2-1	14	TRBV12-3/TRBV12-4	CASTIAGGLNEQFF	TGTGCCAGCACCATAGCGGGGGGGCTCAATGAGCAGTTCTTC